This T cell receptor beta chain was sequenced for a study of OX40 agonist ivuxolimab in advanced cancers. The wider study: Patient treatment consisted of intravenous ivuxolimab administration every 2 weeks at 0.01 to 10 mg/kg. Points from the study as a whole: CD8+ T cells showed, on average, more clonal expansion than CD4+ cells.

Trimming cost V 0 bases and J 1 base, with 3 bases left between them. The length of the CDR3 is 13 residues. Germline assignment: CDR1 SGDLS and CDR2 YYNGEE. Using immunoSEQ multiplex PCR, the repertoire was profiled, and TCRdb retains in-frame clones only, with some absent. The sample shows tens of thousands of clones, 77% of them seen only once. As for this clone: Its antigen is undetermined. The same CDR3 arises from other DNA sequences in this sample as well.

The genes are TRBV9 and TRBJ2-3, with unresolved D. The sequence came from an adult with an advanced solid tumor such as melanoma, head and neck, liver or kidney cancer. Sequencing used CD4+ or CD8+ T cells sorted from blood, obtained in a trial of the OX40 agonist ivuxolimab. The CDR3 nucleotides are TGTGCCAGCAGCGTAGATGGCACAGATACGCAGTATTTT. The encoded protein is CASSVDGTDTQYF.